A single sample gave rise to the 21 T cell receptor beta chains below, sequenced in a study of molecular identifiers for immune sequencing clone quantification. One entry per CDR3 protein, called by TCRdb with MiXCR from the PCR reads. In the table there are approximately 550,000 distinct CDR3 sequences, roughly 24% of which are singletons. The specimen was naive CD8+ T cells from blood, with Jurkat cell RNA spiked in. The subset was: FACS-sorted CD8+CD4-CCR7+CD45RA+ naive T cells. These receptors came from a human donor in good health. Some libraries in this study had Jurkat cell RNA spiked in.

This CDR3 is CASSSGCSLIDTQYF. The CDR3 coding sequence is TGTGCCAGCAGCTCCGGATGTAGTCTCATAGATACGCAGTATTTT. The chain couples TRBV7-9 to TRBJ2-3; unclear D gene. CDR3 size: 15 residues. CDR1 is SEHNR, CDR2 FQNEAQ, per germline (reference sequence). Trimming cost V 4 bases and J 5 bases, with 16 bases left between them.

V and J are TRBV9 and TRBJ2-1, with D possibly being TRBD2 (5 bases). Germline V gene sequence: CDR1 SGDLS, CDR2 YYNGEE. CDR3 length: 17 residues. Trimming removed 0 bases at V and 0 bases at J, with 13 bases between. The chain's CDR3 is CASSVAQTTSSYNEQFF. In DNA form, the CDR3 reads TGTGCCAGCAGCGTAGCCCAGACAACTAGCTCCTACAATGAGCAGTTCTTC.

This chain joins TRBV7-9 and TRBJ2-5, with D perhaps TRBD1 (6 bases). The V and J ends lost 5 bases and 1 base respectively, with 17 bases between them. The CDR3 spans 16 residues. Germline lookup yields CDR1 SEHNR and CDR2 FQNEAQ (reference sequence). The CDR3 coding sequence is TGTGCCAGCAGCAAGGTCTTGGGGGCTTCCCAAGAGACCCAGTACTTC. Translation: CASSKVLGASQETQYF.

As concerns this clonotype: A read error is likely, as this CDR3 ends without the conserved phenylalanine or tryptophan. The V and J genes are TRBV30 and TRBJ1-1; D perhaps matches TRBD1 (6 bases). V shed 1 base and J shed 0 bases, with 9 bases lying between them. The CDR3 has 14 residues. Germline V gene lookup returns CDR1 GTSNPN and CDR2 SVGIG (reference sequence). CDR3 bases: TGTGCCTGGAGTGGGACAGATATGAACACTGAAGCTTTCCTT. Its protein is CAWSGTDMNTEAFL.

This clonotype was counted many times. This chain uses TRBV6-6 with TRBJ2-5; D is undetermined. The germline V and J ends were trimmed by 2 bases and 3 bases, with 1 base remaining between them. Per germline, CDR1 MNHNY and CDR2 SVGAGI (reference sequence). The CDR3 runs 11 residues. CDR3: CASSYKETQYF. CDR3 DNA sequence: TGTGCCAGCAGTTACAAAGAGACCCAGTACTTC.

Comment on this clonotype: Sequence at one end of the junction differs from germline and may be a read error. J is TRBJ2-2 and V is TRBV30, with D possibly matching TRBD2 (5 bases). This CDR3 is built from 13 residues. Germline V gives CDR1 GTSNPN, CDR2 SVGIG (reference sequence). CDR3 amino acids: CACLQPNTGELLF. The CDR3 DNA sequence: TGTGCCTGTCTCCAGCCGAACACCGGGGAGCTGCTTTTT. Combining the CDR3 with reference TRBV30 and TRBJ2-2 gives the whole variable domain SQTIHQWPATLVQPVGSPLSLECTVEGTSNPNLYWYRQAAGRGLQLLFYSVGIGQISSEVPQNLSASRPQDRQFILSSKKLLLSDSGFYLCACLQPNTGELLFGEGSRLTVL.

The V and J genes are TRBV7-6 and TRBJ2-3; TRBD2 is a possible D gene (6 bases). Trimming took 4 bases from V and 2 from J, leaving 19 bases between them. CDR1 and CDR2 (germline): SGHVS, FNYEAQ. This CDR3 is built from 17 residues. The CDR3 coding sequence is TGTGCCAGCAGCTGGAATCCGTCAGGGACTGACACAGATACGCAGTATTTT. Translation: CASSWNPSGTDTDTQYF.

Many counts were recorded for this clonotype. The chain joins TRBV7-6 to TRBJ2-2, with TRBD1 matching over 8 bases. CDR3 length: 15 amino acids. V dropped 5 bases and J dropped 4; count of bases not matched to a gene: 6. Germline assignment: CDR1 SGHVS and CDR2 FNYEAQ. CDR3 in amino acids: CASSPRTGSTGELFF. CDR3 bases: TGTGCCAGCAGCCCGAGGACAGGGAGCACCGGGGAGCTGTTTTTT.

Comments on this clonotype: Germline and junction disagree at one end, which may indicate a read error. The gene calls are TRBV4-3 and TRBJ2-3, with TRBD2 matching over 10 bases. Germline V gives CDR1 LGHNA, CDR2 YSLEER. The CDR3 covers 20 residues. CDR3 region: CARSQALRLAGGTSTDTQYF. For the CDR3, the DNA is TGCGCCCGCAGCCAAGCGTTGAGACTAGCGGGCGGAACTAGCACAGATACGCAGTATTTT.

This clonotype was found many times. This sequence joins TRBV29-1 and TRBJ1-1; D gene uncertain. This CDR3 spans 11 amino acids. Trimming cost V 3 bases and J 0 bases, with 2 bases left between them. Germline V gene lookup returns CDR1 SQVTM and CDR2 ANQGSEA. CDR3 sequence: CSVDVNTEAFF. CDR3 coding DNA: TGCAGCGTTGACGTGAACACTGAAGCTTTCTTT.

The chain recombines TRBV3-1 with TRBJ1-1; no clear D gene. The CDR3 runs 14 residues. The V gene's germline CDR1 is LGHDT and CDR2 YNNKEL (reference sequence). The germline V and J ends were trimmed by 1 base and 0 bases, with 6 bases remaining between them. CDR3 bases: TGTGCCAGCAGCCAAGCAGGACTGAACACTGAAGCTTTCTTT. Amino acid sequence: CASSQAGLNTEAFF. Supplemented by reference TRBV3-1 and TRBJ1-1, the full variable domain reads DTAVSQTPKYLVTQMGNDKSIKCEQNLGHDTMYWYKQDSKKFLKIMFSYNNKELIINETVPNRFSPKSPDKAHLNLHINSLELGDSAVYFCASSQAGLNTEAFFGQGTRLTVV.

The rearrangement joins TRBV5-5 to TRBJ1-1; perhaps TRBD1 as D (6 bases). Between the trimmed V and J ends, which lost 4 bases and 1 base, there was a span of 11 bases. CDR3 length: 14 amino acids. Germline loops: CDR1 SGHKS, CDR2 YYEKEE (reference sequence). The DNA for the CDR3 is TGTGCCAGCAGCAAGGGACACGGGAACACTGAAGCTTTCTTT. This codes for CASSKGHGNTEAFF. Full variable domain (missing parts from reference TRBV5-5 and TRBJ1-1): DAGVTQSPTHLIKTRGQQVTLRCSPISGHKSVSWYQQVLGQGPQFIFQYYEKEERGRGNFPDRFSARQFPNYSSELNVNALLLGDSALYLCASSKGHGNTEAFFGQGTRLTVV.

This clonotype was picked up a small number of times. The V and J genes are TRBV28 and TRBJ2-2; the match to TRBD2 covers 11 bases. CDR1 and CDR2 (germline): MDHEN, SYDVKM. This CDR3 spans 17 amino acids. The V gene end was trimmed by 5 bases and the J gene end by 1 base; junction bases not matched to a gene: 6. As DNA, the CDR3 is TGTGCCAGCAGTGTGAGACTAGCGGGGTTGAACACCGGGGAGCTGTTTTTT. Encoded protein: CASSVRLAGLNTGELFF.

Worth noting for this clonotype: A single base separates this from a much larger clone, so it may be a read error. The V and J genes are TRBV7-9 and TRBJ1-1, with unresolved D. CDR3 length equals 13 residues. Germline assignment: CDR1 SEHNR and CDR2 FQNEAQ (reference sequence). Trimming cost V 4 bases and J 4 bases, with 10 bases left between them. DNA for the CDR3: TGTGCCAGCAGCTATAACCGAAGCACTGAAGCTTTCTTT. As protein: CASSYNRSTEAFF.

V usage is TRBV5-3 and J usage is TRBJ2-5, with 8 bases matching TRBD2. TRBV5-3 is identified as an open reading frame with a role that is uncertain. J lost 4 bases, V lost 8 bases, and 13 bases had no gene match. CDR3 length: 15 amino acids. The CDR3 nucleotides are TGTGCCAGCAGCGCCGGGACTAGTAATGTAGAGACCCAGTACTTC. Translating gives CASSAGTSNVETQYF.

The chain has TRBV19 and TRBJ2-7; TRBD1 agrees at 7 bases. The CDR3 has 13 residues. Germline CDR1 LNHDA, CDR2 SQIVND (reference sequence). With V trimmed by 3 bases and J by 3 bases, 2 bases remained unmatched. The DNA of the CDR3 is TGTGCCAGTAGTATGGGACAGCTCTACGAGCAGTACTTC. This codes for CASSMGQLYEQYF.

Regarding this clonotype: This may be a read error, as it is one base from a much larger clone. The chain is built from TRBV7-9 and TRBJ2-3, with D possibly matching TRBD2 (6 bases). Germline CDR1 reads SEHNR; CDR2 reads FQNEAQ (reference sequence). The CDR3 covers 15 residues. The CDR3 nucleotides are TGTGCCAGCAGCTTAGCGGAGAGGTCGGGAGATGCGCAGTATTTT. As protein: CASSLAERSGDAQYF.

This clonotype was seen a few times. This sequence joins TRBV2 and TRBJ1-3; D not certain. CDR1 is SNHLY, CDR2 FYNNEI, per germline. The V and J ends lost 5 bases and 0 bases respectively, with 14 bases between them. The CDR3 spans 16 residues. The CDR3 spells CASSQESGFSGNTIYF. The CDR3 nucleotides are TGTGCCAGCAGTCAAGAAAGCGGGTTCTCTGGAAACACCATATATTTT. Together with reference TRBV2 and TRBJ1-3, the CDR3 gives the full variable domain: EPEVTQTPSHQVTQMGQEVILRCVPISNHLYFYWYRQILGQKVEFLVSFYNNEISEKSEIFDDQFSVERPDGSNFTLKIRSTKLEDSAMYFCASSQESGFSGNTIYFGEGSWLTVV.

This clonotype was detected a few times. The chain's CDR3 is CASSLVASEQYF. CDR3 sequence (DNA): TGTGCCAGCAGCTTAGTTGCTTCCGAGCAGTACTTC. The chain joins TRBV7-9 to TRBJ2-7, with D hard to call. The V gene lost 1 base and the J gene lost 6 bases, with 7 bases spanning the gap. The CDR3 length is 12 residues. CDR1 is SEHNR and CDR2 is FQNEAQ in the germline V gene (reference sequence).

This chain links TRBV5-6 with TRBJ2-7; D is possibly TRBD1 (6 bases). Germline-derived CDR1 and CDR2 are SGHDT and YYEEEE. V lost 7 bases and J 2 bases, leaving 13 bases between the germline ends. This CDR3 contains 13 residues. The CDR3 spells CASGSGQTYEQYF. CDR3 in DNA: TGTGCCAGCGGCTCAGGACAGACCTACGAGCAGTACTTC.

About this clonotype: A much larger clone lies one base from this, so it may be a read error. CDR3 sequence: CSVEEDSYPGELFF. The CDR3 DNA reads TGCAGCGTTGAAGAGGACAGTTACCCCGGGGAGCTGTTTTTT. The chain recombines TRBV29-1 with TRBJ2-2; tentative D call: TRBD1 (6 bases). The V end lost 0 bases, the J end lost 6 bases, and 11 bases lay between the germline ends. The CDR3 length is 14 residues. CDR1 is SQVTM, CDR2 ANQGSEA, per germline.